This TCR beta chain is from a study of beta chain features in type 1 diabetes. Overall study results and limits: VDJ junctions from type 1 diabetes patients carried fewer insertions and larger deletions.

For this clone: Its antigen remains unidentified.

The CDR3 extends over 10 amino acids. The V gene's germline CDR1 is MNHNS and CDR2 SASEGT. Trimming left V 9 bases short and J 7 bases short, with 6 bases between. Sequencing targeted expressed TCRB transcripts, as all isolated RNA had been reverse transcribed. Produced via immunoSEQ multiplex PCR; TCRdb's table is partial and in-frame only. The sample includes about 140,000 clones, 6.9% seen only once; the top ten take around 1.5%. Staining for CD45RO/CCR7/CD25/CD127/CD95/CD27 allowed sorting of CD4+ naive, central memory, regulatory and stem cell-like memory cells. This sequence was found in a woman aged 25 to 39 in good health. The chain combines TRBV6-1 with TRBJ2-2, with D unresolved. Sequenced sample: central memory CD4+ T cells from blood. The CDR3 loop is CASGVGELFF. CDR3 bases: TGTGCCAGTGGAGTCGGGGAGCTGTTTTTT.